Below are 26 T cell receptor beta chains sequenced from a single sample in a study of blood T cell repertoires in COVID-19 (dated by TCRdb to 2018 to 2020). Libraries were made using the immunoSEQ multiplex PCR assay. In TCRdb, the immuneACCESS table is reduced to in-frame sequences with V and J assigned. These tables do not hold every clone; where another copy was compared, an unresolved V gene accounts for under half, and the others remain unexplained. This sample is represented by approximately 100,000 clones; around 94% of them were singletons. The ten largest clones capture approximately 5.7% of the sample. The sequenced sample consisted of peripheral blood. These receptors were obtained from a man aged 45-65 years with active COVID-19.

This sequence joins TRBV28 and TRBJ1-5; TRBD1 matches at 7 bases. Per germline, CDR1 MDHEN and CDR2 SYDVKM. This CDR3 has 16 residues. V was pared by 4 bases and J by 0 bases, with 6 bases of the junction left unmatched. Here the CDR3 reads CASSSRDSYSNQPQHF. The CDR3 DNA reads TGTGCCAGCAGTTCCCGGGACAGTTATAGCAATCAGCCCCAGCATTTT.

This sequence joins TRBV5-1 and TRBJ2-5; 16 nucleotides agree with TRBD2. V shed 4 bases and J 5 bases; nucleotides not matched to a gene: 11. Germline assignment: CDR1 SGHRS and CDR2 YFSETQ. The CDR3 runs 18 residues. Here the CDR3 DNA reads TGCGCCAGCAGCCCCTCCGGGACTAGCGGGAGGGCGGTGGAGACCCAGTACTTC. As protein: CASSPSGTSGRAVETQYF. Full variable domain (remainder filled in from reference TRBV5-1 and TRBJ2-5): KAGVTQTPRYLIKTRGQQVTLSCSPISGHRSVSWYQQTPGQGLQFLFEYFSETQRNKGNFPGRFSGRQFSNSRSEMNVSTLELGDSALYLCASSPSGTSGRAVETQYFGPGTRLLVL.

This clone has just one count. The chain carries TRBV28 and TRBJ2-7; D remains ambiguous. The CDR3 contains 14 residues. Germline CDR1 MDHEN, CDR2 SYDVKM. Between the trimmed V and J ends, which lost 6 bases and 0 bases, there was a span of 12 bases. DNA for the CDR3: TGTGCCAGCAGCCGCGGCGGTATCTCCTACGAGCAGTACTTC. It is translated as CASSRGGISYEQYF.

J is TRBJ1-1 and V is TRBV5-1; 9 positions match TRBD1. CDR3 length equals 16 residues. With 2 bases clipped from V and 3 bases from J, the junction kept 8 bases outside the gene matches. CDR1 is SGHRS and CDR2 is YFSETQ in the germline V gene. The CDR3 is CASSFLQGAEDTEAFF. As DNA, the CDR3 is TGCGCCAGCAGCTTCTTACAGGGGGCGGAAGACACTGAAGCTTTCTTT.

This chain joins TRBV20-1 and TRBJ2-3; 7 bases align to TRBD2. This CDR3 region has 15 residues. Germline V gene data show CDR1 as DFQATT and CDR2 as SNEGSKA (reference sequence). The V gene end was trimmed by 3 bases and the J gene end by 1 base; junction bases not matched to a gene: 7. The chain's CDR3 is CSASLAGVGTDTQYF. For the CDR3, the DNA is TGCAGTGCTAGTTTGGCGGGAGTTGGCACAGATACGCAGTATTTT.

The chain couples TRBV7-6 to TRBJ2-7, with 11 bases that match TRBD1. Germline assignment: CDR1 SGHVS and CDR2 FNYEAQ. Trimming at V came to 1 base and at J to 2 bases, leaving 4 bases not matched to a gene. The CDR3 is made up of 16 amino acids. CDR3 region: CASSLVPGQGAYEQYF. As DNA, the CDR3 is TGTGCCAGCAGCTTAGTCCCGGGACAGGGGGCCTACGAGCAGTACTTC.

The V and J genes are TRBV6-5 and TRBJ2-7; TRBD1 matches 7 bases. The CDR3 contains 15 residues. Unmatched junction bases numbered 6, after V lost 2 bases and J lost 2 bases. The germline gives CDR1 MNHEY, CDR2 SVGAGI. The CDR3 bases are TGTGCCAGCAGTTACAAACGGGACAGAGCCTACGAGCAGTACTTC. Translation gives CASSYKRDRAYEQYF.

The chain has TRBV5-1 and TRBJ2-7, with D possibly TRBD1 on 6 matching bases. The CDR3 is 15 residues long. With 0 bases removed from V and 5 bases from J, the gap between germline ends came to 15 bases. Per germline, CDR1 SGHRS and CDR2 YFSETQ. CDR3 in amino acids: CASSLGGQGIHEQYF. In DNA, the CDR3 is TGCGCCAGCAGCTTGGGGGGGCAGGGAATCCACGAGCAGTACTTC.

This clone was found once. The chain joins TRBV28 to TRBJ1-3; no clear D. Trimming shortened V by 8 bases and J by 0 bases, and 11 bases separated the two germline ends. Germline-derived CDR1 and CDR2 are MDHEN and SYDVKM. This CDR3 region has 14 residues. The CDR3 sequence is CASYDTDSGNTIYF. CDR3 nucleotides: TGTGCCAGCTACGACACGGACTCTGGAAACACCATATATTTT.

This chain uses TRBV2 with TRBJ1-2, with D unresolved. The CDR3 loop spans 15 amino acids. Germline CDR1 SNHLY, CDR2 FYNNEI. The V end lost 6 bases, the J end lost 4 bases, and 18 bases lay between the germline ends. Here the CDR3 DNA reads TGTGCCAGCAGCGAAATTACGGGTCGAGGCTATGGCTACACCTTC. As protein: CASSEITGRGYGYTF.

The J gene is TRBJ1-1, the V gene TRBV4-1; TRBD1 might be the D (5 bases). This CDR3 comprises 15 residues. Germline V gene sequence: CDR1 MGHRA, CDR2 YSYEKL. V lost 1 base and J 4 bases, leaving 13 bases between the germline ends. The CDR3 DNA sequence: TGCGCCAGCAGCCAAGGATACGGGGGGGGCACTGAAGCTTTCTTT. This translates into CASSQGYGGGTEAFF.

The rearrangement joins TRBV18 to TRBJ2-3; 8 positions match TRBD2. J lost 2 bases, V lost 4 bases, and 5 bases had no gene match. The germline V gene has CDR1 KGHSH and CDR2 LQKENI. The CDR3 covers 15 residues. Here the CDR3 reads CASSRVAGNTDTQYF. CDR3 nucleotide sequence: TGTGCCAGCTCACGCGTAGCGGGAAACACAGATACGCAGTATTTT.

The chain uses TRBV7-8 and TRBJ2-5; 14 bases line up with TRBD2. The J segment lost 7 bases and the V segment lost 5 bases, leaving 12 bases of the junction unmatched. The germline CDR1 and CDR2 sequences are SGHVS and FQNEAQ. There are 17 residues in the CDR3. The CDR3 DNA follows: TGTGCCAGCAGCCCCACGCGACTAGCGGGAGGGCTGGGGACCCAGTACTTC. It yields the protein CASSPTRLAGGLGTQYF.

The chain links TRBV24-1 to TRBJ2-1; D is perhaps TRBD2 (5 bases). The CDR3 contains 15 residues. The V and J ends lost 6 bases and 7 bases respectively, with 18 bases between them. Germline values: CDR1 KGHDR, CDR2 SFDVKD. The CDR3 DNA is TGTGCCACCAGTCATGACCGGGGAGTATTAAATGAGCAGTTCTTC. It translates to CATSHDRGVLNEQFF.

The CDR3 here is CASGLAGEVDEQYF. DNA for the CDR3: TGTGCCAGCGGCCTAGCGGGAGAGGTGGACGAGCAGTACTTC. V gene TRBV28 combines with J gene TRBJ2-7; 10 positions agree with TRBD2. Germline-derived CDR1 and CDR2 are MDHEN and SYDVKM. CDR3 length: 14 residues. Unmatched junction bases numbered 9, after V lost 8 bases and J lost 5 bases. Full variable domain (outside the CDR3, taken from reference TRBV28 and TRBJ2-7): DVKVTQSSRYLVKRTGEKVFLECVQDMDHENMFWYRQDPGLGLRLIYFSYDVKMKEKGDIPEGYSVSREKKERFSLILESASTNQTSMYLCASGLAGEVDEQYFGPGTRLTVT.

The chain links TRBV7-9 to TRBJ2-1; 7 bases align to TRBD2. The CDR3 is 16 amino acids. J was trimmed by 7 bases and V by 5 bases; bases with no gene match: 14. Germline V gene data show CDR1 as SEHNR and CDR2 as FQNEAQ (reference sequence). CDR3 in amino acids: CASSPRLAPIPNEQFF. The CDR3 DNA is TGTGCCAGCAGCCCACGACTAGCTCCCATCCCGAATGAGCAGTTCTTC.

This sequence joins TRBV30 and TRBJ2-1, with D possibly being TRBD2 (6 bases). Germline V gives CDR1 GTSNPN, CDR2 SVGIG (reference sequence). Trimming pared 0 bases from V and 4 bases from J, leaving 7 bases between. The CDR3 has 13 residues. CDR3 in amino acids: CAWSVREYNEQFF. DNA for the CDR3: TGTGCCTGGAGTGTACGGGAGTACAATGAGCAGTTCTTC.

The J gene is TRBJ2-2, the V gene TRBV27; TRBD2 matches at 12 bases. J was trimmed by 1 base and V by 3 bases; bases with no gene match: 6. The CDR3 runs to 18 residues. Germline V gives CDR1 MNHEY, CDR2 SMNVEV (reference sequence). In DNA form, the CDR3 reads TGTGCCAGCAGTTTTTCACTAGCGGGAGGAAGGAACACCGGGGAGCTGTTTTTT. Protein product: CASSFSLAGGRNTGELFF.

The chain links TRBV2 to TRBJ2-5, with 10 bases identical to TRBD1. The V gene's germline CDR1 is SNHLY and CDR2 FYNNEI. J was trimmed by 7 bases and V by 8 bases; bases with no gene match: 13. The CDR3 loop spans 15 amino acids. CDR3 loop: CASLGQGGEEVTQYF. The CDR3 region has the DNA TGTGCCAGCCTAGGACAGGGGGGGGAAGAAGTGACCCAGTACTTC.

The chain uses TRBV18 and TRBJ1-1; D unclear. In germline, CDR1 is KGHSH, CDR2 LQKENI. The CDR3 has 13 residues. With 4 bases removed from V and 3 bases from J, the gap between germline ends came to 9 bases. CDR3 in DNA: TGTGCCAGCTCACTTGACCTAGACACTGAAGCTTTCTTT. It encodes CASSLDLDTEAFF.

Here the CDR3 reads CASSPRQAGEQFF. The CDR3, as DNA: TGTGCCAGCAGTCCTCGACAGGCTGGGGAGCAGTTCTTC. The V call is TRBV12-3 or TRBV12-4, the J call TRBJ2-1, with D possibly matching TRBD1 (6 bases). V lost 5 bases, J lost 10 bases, and 15 bases lay in between. This CDR3 is built from 13 residues.

CDR3 protein: CASSQERGTNTGELFF. The CDR3 DNA follows: TGTGCCAGCAGCCAAGAAAGGGGGACGAACACCGGGGAGCTGTTTTTT. The chain combines TRBV3-1 (or the pseudogene TRBV3-2) with TRBJ2-2, with D perhaps TRBD1 (6 bases). Germline loops: CDR1 LGHDT, CDR2 YNNKEL (reference sequence). Trimming left V 0 bases short and J 0 bases short, with 8 bases between. This CDR3 is built from 16 residues.

This chain joins TRBV7-8 and TRBJ1-6; 9 nucleotides line up with TRBD1. Looked up from germline, CDR1 is SGHVS and CDR2 is FQNEAQ. V shed 0 bases and J 9 bases; nucleotides not matched to a gene: 6. The CDR3 covers 16 residues. The CDR3: CASSLAGTGTTSPLHF. The CDR3 region has the DNA TGTGCCAGCAGCTTAGCGGGGACAGGGACGACTTCACCCCTCCACTTT.

The chain couples TRBV7-9 to TRBJ1-2; 7 nucleotides align to TRBD1. The junction had 5 bases not matched to a gene; V was cut back by 6 bases and J by 4 bases. The CDR3 runs 13 residues. Germline lookup yields CDR1 SEHNR and CDR2 FQNEAQ (reference sequence). In nucleotides, the CDR3 is TGTGCCAGCAGGGGTCAGGGGGGCTATGGCTACACCTTC. This encodes CASRGQGGYGYTF.

The chain couples TRBV19 to TRBJ1-5, with 9 positions matching TRBD1. Trimming took 5 bases from V and 3 from J; bases not matched to a gene: 14. The germline V gene encodes CDR1 LNHDA and CDR2 SQIVND (reference sequence). The CDR3 runs to 18 residues. The CDR3 DNA is TGTGCCAGTAGTCTGCCTGGGACAGGGATTGGAGACAATCAGCCCCAGCATTTT. Translation: CASSLPGTGIGDNQPQHF.

The gene calls are TRBV4-1 and TRBJ2-1; D is perhaps TRBD2 (5 bases). Trimming removed 2 bases from V and 0 bases from J, with 17 bases in between. In germline, CDR1 is MGHRA, CDR2 YSYEKL. This CDR3 is built from 18 residues. CDR3 coding DNA: TGCGCCAGCAGCCAACCCGTTAGCCGGAGGAGCTCCTACAATGAGCAGTTCTTC. It encodes CASSQPVSRRSSYNEQFF.